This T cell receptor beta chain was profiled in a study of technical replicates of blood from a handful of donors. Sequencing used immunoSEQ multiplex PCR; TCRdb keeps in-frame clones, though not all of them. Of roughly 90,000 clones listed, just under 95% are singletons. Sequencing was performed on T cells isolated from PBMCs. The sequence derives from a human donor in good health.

CDR3 DNA sequence: TGTGCCAGCAGTTACTCGAGACTAGCGGAGCCCTACGAGCAGTACTTC. Translating gives CASSYSRLAEPYEQYF. The genes are TRBV6-5 and TRBJ2-7, with 9 bases lining up with TRBD2. Germline CDR1 is MNHEY and CDR2 is SVGAGI. The CDR3 extends over 16 amino acids. V dropped 0 bases and J dropped 2; count of bases not matched to a gene: 5.